These 17 T cell receptor beta chains share one sample of origin, sequenced in a study of siplizumab effects on memory and regulatory T cells. Sequenced by immunoSEQ multiplex PCR; TCRdb stores in-frame clones only, minus some. The data hold over 85,000 clones, with 94% observed a single time. Sequenced input: non-Treg CD4+ T cells sorted from blood. The receptor source for this set is a human donor in good health.

This chain connects TRBV9 to TRBJ2-1; no definite D call. The germline gives CDR1 SGDLS, CDR2 YYNGEE. This CDR3 region has 14 residues. The V gene lost 0 bases and the J gene lost 8 bases, with 12 bases spanning the gap. DNA of the CDR3: TGTGCCAGCAGCGTAGCAAACCAGGCACATGAGCAGTTCTTC. Translated: CASSVANQAHEQFF.

J is TRBJ1-4 and V is TRBV2; 7 nucleotides agree with TRBD1. Germline V gene data show CDR1 as SNHLY and CDR2 as FYNNEI. The CDR3 covers 14 residues. The V and J ends lost 3 bases and 8 bases, in that order; junction bases with no gene match: 6. Here the CDR3 reads CASSDLQGKEKLFF. CDR3 nucleotide sequence: TGTGCCAGCAGTGACTTACAGGGGAAAGAAAAACTGTTTTTT.

In its sample, this clone was seen once. J is TRBJ1-2 and V is TRBV19; unclear D gene. Trimming took off 3 bases at V and 1 base at J, with 12 bases between the two ends. This CDR3 has 15 residues. Germline V lookup: CDR1 LNHDA, CDR2 SQIVND (reference sequence). This CDR3 is CASSIGFTSNYGYTF. The CDR3 DNA reads as TGTGCCAGTAGTATCGGGTTTACAAGTAACTATGGCTACACCTTC.

The chain uses TRBV6-6 and TRBJ1-1, with a weak D call TRBD1 (5 bases). Trimming took 9 bases from V and 2 from J, leaving 22 bases between them. The length of the CDR3 is 16 residues. CDR1 MNHNY and CDR2 SVGAGI come from the germline V gene (reference sequence). The CDR3 nucleotides are TGTGCCAGTGAGGGAGGGGCGGGCATAGGAAACACTGAAGCTTTCTTT. Its translation: CASEGGAGIGNTEAFF.

The table lists this clone with a count of one. The chain has TRBV9 and TRBJ1-1; no clear D gene. The germline V gene has CDR1 SGDLS and CDR2 YYNGEE. The CDR3 covers 14 residues. The V end lost 0 bases, the J end lost 1 base, and 7 bases lay between the germline ends. The DNA of the CDR3 is TGTGCCAGCAGCGTAGCCTGGAGGAACACTGAAGCTTTCTTT. It translates to CASSVAWRNTEAFF.

The chain recombines TRBV27 with TRBJ2-7; D possibly corresponds to TRBD1 (6 bases). From germline, CDR1 is MNHEY and CDR2 SMNVEV (reference sequence). There are 16 residues in the CDR3. Trimming pared 6 bases from V and 6 bases from J, leaving 24 bases between. CDR3 residues: CASREGERFVRGEQYF. DNA of the CDR3: TGTGCCAGCAGAGAGGGGGAGAGATTCGTACGTGGCGAGCAGTACTTC.

This clone was seen once. This chain links TRBV29-1 with TRBJ2-7, with a weak D call TRBD1 (6 bases). This CDR3 comprises 12 residues. V dropped 5 bases and J dropped 1 base, with 9 bases sitting between them. In germline, CDR1 is SQVTM, CDR2 ANQGSEA. In DNA, the CDR3 is TGCAGCGTTATGGACAGTTCCTACGAGCAGTACTTC. Its protein product is CSVMDSSYEQYF.

The J gene is TRBJ2-1, the V gene TRBV9; D uncertain. V lost 6 bases to trimming and J lost 0 bases, with 13 bases between them. The CDR3 runs 15 residues. Germline V lookup: CDR1 SGDLS, CDR2 YYNGEE. In DNA form, the CDR3 reads TGTGCCAGCAACCCTGGCGTTAGCTCCTACAATGAGCAGTTCTTC. This codes for CASNPGVSSYNEQFF.

This chain joins TRBV7-9 and TRBJ1-1, with D perhaps matching TRBD1 (5 bases). V gave up 0 bases and J gave up 4 bases, with 9 bases separating them. The germline V gene encodes CDR1 SEHNR and CDR2 FQNEAQ (reference sequence). This CDR3 contains 14 residues. CDR3 residues: CASSLAVRGTEAFF. As DNA, the CDR3 is TGTGCCAGCAGCTTAGCGGTGAGGGGCACTGAAGCTTTCTTT.

The chain combines TRBV5-4 with TRBJ2-1; 10 nucleotides line up with TRBD2. The length of the CDR3 is 15 residues. Trimming removed 2 bases from V and 6 bases from J; junction bases left unmatched: 5. Germline lookup yields CDR1 SGHNT and CDR2 YYREEE (reference sequence). CDR3 DNA sequence: TGTGCCAGCAGCTTCATATCTAGCGGGAGCAATGAGCAGTTCTTC. Translated: CASSFISSGSNEQFF.

The chain has TRBV7-3 and TRBJ2-5; 12 bases fit TRBD2. After removal of 4 bases from V and 5 bases from J, the junction contained 5 bases not matched to a gene. The CDR3 covers 15 residues. The germline gives CDR1 SGHTA, CDR2 FQGTGA. The CDR3 protein is CASSSSGGAVETQYF. CDR3 bases: TGTGCCAGCAGCTCTAGCGGGGGGGCCGTGGAGACCCAGTACTTC.

The V call is TRBV11-1, the J call TRBJ2-1, with D uncertain. Per germline, CDR1 SGHAT and CDR2 FQDESV (reference sequence). The V and J ends lost 5 bases and 4 bases respectively, with 21 bases between them. The CDR3 length is 17 residues. The CDR3 region is CASSPFGRARDYNEQFF. In nucleotides, the CDR3 is TGTGCCAGCAGCCCATTTGGCCGGGCCCGCGATTACAATGAGCAGTTCTTC.

CDR3 in amino acids: CATTESSGNTIYF. The CDR3 nucleotides are TGTGCCACCACAGAGAGCTCTGGAAACACCATATATTTT. J is TRBJ1-3 and V is TRBV28; no clear D. The CDR3 consists of 13 residues. Trimming removed 10 bases from V and 0 bases from J, with 10 bases in between. CDR1 is MDHEN, CDR2 SYDVKM, per germline.

This clone was counted only a few times. The V call is TRBV18, the J call TRBJ1-3; 7 bases are a match to TRBD1. CDR3 length: 15 amino acids. With V trimmed by 2 bases and J by 3 bases, 4 bases remained unmatched. Germline assignment: CDR1 KGHSH and CDR2 LQKENI. The CDR3 loop reads CASSPSRGSGNTIYF. The CDR3 nucleotides are TGTGCCAGCTCACCAAGCAGGGGGAGTGGAAACACCATATATTTT.

The chain uses TRBV27 and TRBJ2-5; 8 nucleotides agree with TRBD2. Germline V CDR1 and CDR2: MNHEY, SMNVEV (reference sequence). With 3 bases clipped from V and 5 bases from J, the junction kept 14 bases outside the gene matches. The CDR3 consists of 17 residues. The CDR3 nucleotides are TGTGCCAGCAGTTTCCCTAGCGGGCCTTTAGCCGGGGAGACCCAGTACTTC. Translated: CASSFPSGPLAGETQYF.

The rearrangement joins TRBV10-3 to TRBJ1-2; 7 positions match TRBD1. The CDR3 is 14 residues long. Losses at the gene ends were 1 base for V and 5 bases for J; bases not matched to a gene: 4. Germline CDR1 ENHRY, CDR2 SYGVKD. The CDR3 nucleotides are TGTGCCATCAGTGAGTTAGAGGGGGCGTATGGCTACACCTTC. Encoded protein: CAISELEGAYGYTF.

This clone appeared a few times. This chain joins TRBV7-9 and TRBJ1-6; no firm D call. The CDR3 consists of 14 residues. Trimming stripped 4 bases from V and 6 bases from J, with 10 bases between. CDR1 and CDR2 from the germline V gene are SEHNR and FQNEAQ (reference sequence). This chain's CDR3 is CASSSMTSNSPLHF. Here the CDR3 DNA reads TGTGCCAGCAGCTCCATGACCAGTAATTCACCCCTCCACTTT.